A single sample gave rise to the 27 T cell receptor beta chains below, sequenced in a study of identical twins. TCRdb processed the 5' RACE reads anew with MiXCR; each CDR3 protein has one entry. The sample carries 460,000 or so distinct CDR3 sequences, 13% to 15% recorded once. This sample also appeared in a second study, on yellow fever vaccine responses in identical twins.

The sequencing sample was made of CD4+ T cells sorted from blood. These receptor sequences come from a woman in her late teens or twenties in good health.

DNA of the CDR3: TGTGCCAGCAGCCCCCTTCGAGGACAGCCGAACACCGGGGAGCTGTTTTTT. Translation gives CASSPLRGQPNTGELFF. V gene TRBV14 combines with J gene TRBJ2-2; tentative D call: TRBD1 (6 bases). CDR1 and CDR2 (germline): SGHDN, FVKESK. CDR3 length: 17 residues. Trimming took off 4 bases at V and 0 bases at J, with 15 bases between the two ends.

The chain uses TRBV27 and TRBJ2-3; TRBD2 aligns across 13 bases. V lost 6 bases to trimming and J lost 3 bases; unmatched junction nucleotides: 9. Germline loops: CDR1 MNHEY, CDR2 SMNVEV (reference sequence). The CDR3 length is 17 residues. The CDR3 region is CASRPGLAGMGTDTQYF. The CDR3 DNA sequence: TGTGCCAGCAGGCCGGGACTAGCGGGAATGGGGACAGATACGCAGTATTTT.

This clonotype showed up just a few times. V gene TRBV4-1 combines with J gene TRBJ1-4, with D perhaps matching TRBD1 (5 bases). V lost 0 bases to trimming and J lost 9 bases, with 14 bases between them. The CDR3 runs to 15 residues. Germline V lookup: CDR1 MGHRA, CDR2 YSYEKL. CDR3 nucleotides: TGCGCCAGCAGCCAAGAATCGATGGACAACCAAAAACTGTTTTTT. Protein sequence: CASSQESMDNQKLFF.

This clonotype occurred a few times. The chain couples TRBV14 to TRBJ2-2; D unresolved. Trimming shortened V by 2 bases and J by 2 bases, and 6 bases separated the two germline ends. CDR1 is SGHDN and CDR2 is FVKESK in the germline V gene. The CDR3 loop spans 14 amino acids. The CDR3 sequence is CASSQLSNTGELFF. Here the CDR3 DNA reads TGTGCCAGCAGCCAATTATCAAACACCGGGGAGCTGTTTTTT.

This rearrangement joins TRBV20-1 to TRBJ2-1; unclear D gene. Trimming left V 2 bases short and J 9 bases short, with 14 bases between. Germline CDR1 DFQATT, CDR2 SNEGSKA (reference sequence). The CDR3 has 13 amino acids. The CDR3 DNA is TGCAGTGCTAGAAGGACCCCGTATGCTGAGCAGTTCTTC. Its translation is CSARRTPYAEQFF.

This clonotype showed up just a few times. The rearrangement uses TRBV28 and TRBJ1-4; D is possibly TRBD1 (5 bases). The germline V and J ends were trimmed by 6 bases and 3 bases, with 11 bases remaining between them. This CDR3 spans 14 amino acids. Germline V gene data show CDR1 as MDHEN and CDR2 as SYDVKM. The CDR3 DNA reads TGTGCCAGCAGGAGAGGGGTGGCTAATGAAAAACTGTTTTTT. Its translation: CASRRGVANEKLFF.

This clonotype was seen many times. The chain links TRBV5-1 to TRBJ2-5; tentative D call: TRBD2 (6 bases). V lost 5 bases, J lost 2 bases, and 16 bases lay in between. CDR1 SGHRS and CDR2 YFSETQ come from the germline V gene. This CDR3 contains 15 residues. The DNA of the CDR3 is TGCGCCAGCAGGGGCAGGCTGGAGGGGCAAGAGACCCAGTACTTC. Encoded protein: CASRGRLEGQETQYF.

This clonotype was found many times. J is TRBJ1-4 and V is TRBV3-1; possible D gene TRBD1, 5 bases. Germline V CDR1 and CDR2: LGHDT, YNNKEL (reference sequence). V was trimmed by 0 bases and J by 4 bases, leaving 9 bases between them. The CDR3 covers 15 residues. The CDR3 DNA reads TGTGCCAGCAGCCAAGAGTGGGGGAATAATGAAAAACTGTTTTTT. Protein product: CASSQEWGNNEKLFF.

This rearrangement joins TRBV10-3 to TRBJ1-1; no clear D. The V end was cut by 10 bases, the J end by 3 bases, with 15 bases between. Germline V gene sequence: CDR1 ENHRY, CDR2 SYGVKD. The CDR3 has 13 residues. The CDR3 nucleotides are TGTGCCACACAACTACTCCGGGACACTGAAGCTTTCTTT. It is translated as CATQLLRDTEAFF.

J is TRBJ2-7 and V is TRBV14; 10 bases are a match to TRBD1. Germline-derived CDR1 and CDR2 are SGHDN and FVKESK. Germline trimming cut 5 bases from V and 2 bases from J; bases unmatched to any gene: 6. This CDR3 is 15 amino acids long. The DNA for the CDR3 is TGTGCCAGCAGCACCCTTGGACAGGGGGCCTACGAGCAGTACTTC. As protein: CASSTLGQGAYEQYF.

The rearrangement uses TRBV14 and TRBJ2-7; D might be TRBD2 (7 bases). V lost 3 bases and J 0 bases, leaving 18 bases between the germline ends. CDR3 length: 17 amino acids. Germline assignment: CDR1 SGHDN and CDR2 FVKESK. The CDR3 nucleotides read TGTGCCAGCAGCCACCGCGGGGGCAGACCAGCCTCCTACGAGCAGTACTTC. This gives the protein CASSHRGGRPASYEQYF.

V gene TRBV18 combines with J gene TRBJ2-1, with TRBD2 matching 7 bases. Trimming at V came to 3 bases and at J to 0 bases, leaving 5 bases not matched to a gene. The CDR3 is 16 amino acids. Germline CDR1 is KGHSH and CDR2 is LQKENI. Here the CDR3 DNA reads TGTGCCAGCTCACCCAATAGCGGGCTCTCCTACAATGAGCAGTTCTTC. It codes for CASSPNSGLSYNEQFF.

This clonotype was seen a handful of times. CDR3 sequence reads: CASSSETAKKYF. The CDR3 DNA sequence: TGTGCCAGCAGCTCAGAGACGGCAAAGAAGTACTTC. This chain links TRBV7-2 with TRBJ2-4; D not resolved. This CDR3 has 12 residues. The V end was cut by 4 bases, the J end by 14 bases, with 15 bases between. Per the germline V gene, CDR1 is SGHTA and CDR2 is FQGNSA.

This clonotype was recorded a few times. The rearrangement uses TRBV7-3 and TRBJ2-2; D not resolved. The V end lost 5 bases, the J end lost 5 bases, and 12 bases lay between the germline ends. Germline CDR1 reads SGHTA; CDR2 reads FQGTGA. The CDR3 extends over 14 amino acids. CDR3 nucleotide sequence: TGTGCCAGCAGCGAGACCCGCCGAACCGGGGAGCTGTTTTTT. Translating it yields CASSETRRTGELFF.

This clonotype appeared a few times. The chain is built from TRBV7-2 and TRBJ2-1; possibly TRBD1 for D (6 bases). Trimming removed 5 bases at V and 5 bases at J, with 22 bases between. CDR1 and CDR2 (germline): SGHTA, FQGNSA. The CDR3 totals 17 residues. The CDR3 DNA follows: TGTGCCAGCAGCGTCTCTATAGGGGCAGGGGCGGACAATGAGCAGTTCTTC. Protein product: CASSVSIGAGADNEQFF.

The chain couples TRBV20-1 to TRBJ2-2; D gene ambiguous. Germline-derived CDR1 and CDR2 are DFQATT and SNEGSKA (reference sequence). Trimming left V 6 bases short and J 7 bases short, with 6 bases between. The CDR3 totals 10 residues. As DNA, the CDR3 is TGCAGTGCCGTTTACGGGGAGCTGTTTTTT. This gives the protein CSAVYGELFF.

The V call is TRBV28, the J call TRBJ2-7; D may match TRBD1 or TRBD2 (6 bases each). Trimming took 6 bases from V and 2 from J, leaving 14 bases between them. Per germline, CDR1 MDHEN and CDR2 SYDVKM. The CDR3 sequence is 14 residues long. The CDR3 spells CASRNSGQPYEQYF. CDR3 bases: TGTGCCAGCAGGAATAGCGGACAGCCCTACGAGCAGTACTTC.

The J gene is TRBJ2-5, the V gene TRBV25-1; TRBD2 is a possible D gene (5 bases). CDR3 length: 15 amino acids. Germline CDR1 reads MGHDK; CDR2 reads SYGVNS. The ends were cut back, 2 bases at V and 3 bases at J, with 13 bases in the middle. CDR3 coding DNA: TGTGCCAGCAGTGAAAGCGGTGATCATAAAGAGACCCAGTACTTC. It codes for CASSESGDHKETQYF.

There are many counts of this clonotype. V is TRBV29-1 and J is TRBJ2-7, with TRBD2 identical over 11 bases. In germline, CDR1 is SQVTM, CDR2 ANQGSEA. V shed 6 bases, J shed 4 bases, and the junction held 8 bases outside the gene matches. This CDR3 has 14 amino acids. The CDR3 DNA sequence: TGCAGCGTGGATACACTAGCGGGGGAGTACGAGCAGTACTTC. Protein: CSVDTLAGEYEQYF.

This rearrangement joins TRBV29-1 to TRBJ2-1; maybe TRBD2 (5 bases). V dropped 4 bases and J dropped 2 bases, with 12 bases sitting between them. Germline assignment: CDR1 SQVTM and CDR2 ANQGSEA. This CDR3 has 14 residues. In DNA form, the CDR3 reads TGCAGCGTTGGGACTGCTGGCCCCTACAATGAGCAGTTCTTC. It codes for CSVGTAGPYNEQFF.

This sequence joins TRBV7-2 and TRBJ2-1; 9 nucleotides agree with TRBD1. CDR1 and CDR2 (germline): SGHTA, FQGNSA. With V trimmed by 5 bases and J by 7 bases, 9 bases remained unmatched. CDR3 length: 15 amino acids. DNA of the CDR3: TGTGCCAGCAGCCACTCCGGGACAGGGTTGAATGAGCAGTTCTTC. It encodes CASSHSGTGLNEQFF.

This rearrangement joins TRBV29-1 to TRBJ2-1; D gene ambiguous. Trimming left V 1 base short and J 7 bases short, with 8 bases between. The CDR3 has 12 residues. Germline loops: CDR1 SQVTM, CDR2 ANQGSEA. The CDR3 nucleotides are TGCAGCGTTGAAGGCCCCTGGAATGAGCAGTTCTTC. As protein: CSVEGPWNEQFF.

This rearrangement joins TRBV29-1 to TRBJ2-1; TRBD1 might be the D (8 bases). CDR3 length: 14 amino acids. Trimming cost V 4 bases and J 10 bases, with 20 bases left between them. CDR1 is SQVTM and CDR2 is ANQGSEA in the germline V gene. The CDR3 DNA reads as TGCAGCGTTGTCGGACAGGGAGGGCTTCGCGAGCAGTTCTTC. It translates to CSVVGQGGLREQFF.

This clonotype was detected a few times. The rearrangement uses TRBV2 and TRBJ2-1, with D perhaps TRBD1 or TRBD2 (5 bases each). This CDR3 has 14 amino acids. From germline, CDR1 is SNHLY and CDR2 FYNNEI. V lost 10 bases, J lost 8 bases, and 21 bases lay in between. CDR3 DNA: TGTGCCAAAAGGGGTGTAGGGGCGGGCGATGAGCAGTTCTTC. Protein sequence: CAKRGVGAGDEQFF. Full variable domain (remainder filled in from reference TRBV2 and TRBJ2-1): EPEVTQTPSHQVTQMGQEVILRCVPISNHLYFYWYRQILGQKVEFLVSFYNNEISEKSEIFDDQFSVERPDGSNFTLKIRSTKLEDSAMYFCAKRGVGAGDEQFFGPGTRLTVL.

The J gene is TRBJ2-1, the V gene TRBV7-2; 9 bases map to TRBD2. This CDR3 contains 15 residues. The V segment lost 1 base and the J segment 7 bases; nucleotides outside the gene matches: 5. Germline CDR1 and CDR2: SGHTA and FQGNSA. The CDR3 loop is CASSLGGLAGNEQFF. In DNA form, the CDR3 reads TGTGCCAGCAGCTTAGGGGGACTAGCTGGGAATGAGCAGTTCTTC. The full variable domain, completed using reference TRBV7-2 and TRBJ2-1, is GAGVSQSPSNKVTEKGKDVELRCDPISGHTALYWYRQSLGQGLEFLIYFQGNSAPDKSGLPSDRFSAERTGGSVSTLTIQRTQQEDSAVYLCASSLGGLAGNEQFFGPGTRLTVL.

This sequence joins TRBV2 and TRBJ1-1, with D uncertain. Trimming took off 5 bases at V and 0 bases at J, with 10 bases between the two ends. Germline V gives CDR1 SNHLY, CDR2 FYNNEI. This CDR3 is 14 amino acids long. The CDR3 loop reads CASSKGSMNTEAFF. In DNA form, the CDR3 reads TGTGCCAGCAGTAAAGGGTCCATGAACACTGAAGCTTTCTTT.

This clonotype has ten or more counts. The junction and the germline gene differ at one end; a read error may be behind it. The V gene is TRBV7-7, the J gene TRBJ2-3, with D perhaps TRBD2 (5 bases). The germline V gene encodes CDR1 SSHAT and CDR2 FNYEAQ (reference sequence). The length of the CDR3 is 15 residues. The CDR3 region has the DNA TGTGCTAGCAGCTTAAACAGCGGTAGCACAGATACGCAGTATTTT. Protein product: CASSLNSGSTDTQYF.